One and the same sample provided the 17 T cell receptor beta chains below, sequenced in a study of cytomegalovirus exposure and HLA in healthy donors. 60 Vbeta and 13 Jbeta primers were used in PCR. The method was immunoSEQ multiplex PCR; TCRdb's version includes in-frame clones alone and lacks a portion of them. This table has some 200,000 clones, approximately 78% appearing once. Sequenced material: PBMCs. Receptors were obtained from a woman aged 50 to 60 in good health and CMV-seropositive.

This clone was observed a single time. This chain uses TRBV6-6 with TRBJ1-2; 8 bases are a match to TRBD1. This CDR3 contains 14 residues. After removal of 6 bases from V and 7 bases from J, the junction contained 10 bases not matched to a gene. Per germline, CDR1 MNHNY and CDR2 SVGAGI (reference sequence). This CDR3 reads CASRPTGASGGYTF. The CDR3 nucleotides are TGTGCCAGCAGACCGACAGGGGCATCAGGTGGCTACACCTTC.

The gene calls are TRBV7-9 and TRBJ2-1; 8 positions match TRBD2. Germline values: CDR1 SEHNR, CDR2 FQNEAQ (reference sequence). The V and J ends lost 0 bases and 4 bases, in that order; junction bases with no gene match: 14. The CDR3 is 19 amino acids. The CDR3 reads CASSLAKIRRAGVYNEQFF. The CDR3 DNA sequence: TGTGCCAGCAGCTTAGCCAAAATCCGGCGAGCGGGAGTATACAATGAGCAGTTCTTC.

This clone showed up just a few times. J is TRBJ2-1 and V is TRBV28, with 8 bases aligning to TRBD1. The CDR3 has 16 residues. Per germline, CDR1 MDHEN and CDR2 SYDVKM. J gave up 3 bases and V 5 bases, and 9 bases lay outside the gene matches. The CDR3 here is CASSLTRTGFYNEQFF. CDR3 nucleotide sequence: TGTGCCAGCAGTCTAACTAGGACAGGGTTCTACAATGAGCAGTTCTTC. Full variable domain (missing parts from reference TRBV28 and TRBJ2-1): DVKVTQSSRYLVKRTGEKVFLECVQDMDHENMFWYRQDPGLGLRLIYFSYDVKMKEKGDIPEGYSVSREKKERFSLILESASTNQTSMYLCASSLTRTGFYNEQFFGPGTRLTVL.

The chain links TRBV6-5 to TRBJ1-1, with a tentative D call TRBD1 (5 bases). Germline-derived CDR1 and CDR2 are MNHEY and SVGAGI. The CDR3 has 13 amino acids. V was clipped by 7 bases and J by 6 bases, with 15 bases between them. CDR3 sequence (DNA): TGTGCCAGCACGCGAGGGACGGGAGCTGAAGCTTTCTTT. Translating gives CASTRGTGAEAFF.

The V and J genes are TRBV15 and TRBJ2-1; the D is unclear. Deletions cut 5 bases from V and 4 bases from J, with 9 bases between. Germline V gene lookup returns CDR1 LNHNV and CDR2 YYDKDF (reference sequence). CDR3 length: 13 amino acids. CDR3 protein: CATSYGRYNEQFF. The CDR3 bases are TGTGCCACCAGCTATGGGCGTTACAATGAGCAGTTCTTC.

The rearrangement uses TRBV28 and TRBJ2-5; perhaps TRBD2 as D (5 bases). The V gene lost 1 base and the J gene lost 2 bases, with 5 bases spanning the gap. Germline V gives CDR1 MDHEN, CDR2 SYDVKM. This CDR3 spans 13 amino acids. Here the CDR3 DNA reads TGTGCCAGCAGTTTATCGGGACAAGAGACCCAGTACTTC. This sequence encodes CASSLSGQETQYF. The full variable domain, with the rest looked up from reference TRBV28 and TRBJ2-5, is DVKVTQSSRYLVKRTGEKVFLECVQDMDHENMFWYRQDPGLGLRLIYFSYDVKMKEKGDIPEGYSVSREKKERFSLILESASTNQTSMYLCASSLSGQETQYFGPGTRLLVL.

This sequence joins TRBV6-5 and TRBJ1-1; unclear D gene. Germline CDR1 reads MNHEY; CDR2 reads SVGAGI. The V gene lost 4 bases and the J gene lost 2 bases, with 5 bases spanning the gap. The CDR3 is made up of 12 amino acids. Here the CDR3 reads CASSSVNTEAFF. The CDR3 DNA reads TGTGCCAGCAGTTCCGTTAACACTGAAGCTTTCTTT.

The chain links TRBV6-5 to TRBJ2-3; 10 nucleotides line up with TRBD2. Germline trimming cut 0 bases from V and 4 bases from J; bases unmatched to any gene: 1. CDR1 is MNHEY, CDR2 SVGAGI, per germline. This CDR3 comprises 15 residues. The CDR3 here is CASSYSAGGPDTQYF. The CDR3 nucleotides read TGTGCCAGCAGTTACTCAGCGGGGGGGCCAGATACGCAGTATTTT.

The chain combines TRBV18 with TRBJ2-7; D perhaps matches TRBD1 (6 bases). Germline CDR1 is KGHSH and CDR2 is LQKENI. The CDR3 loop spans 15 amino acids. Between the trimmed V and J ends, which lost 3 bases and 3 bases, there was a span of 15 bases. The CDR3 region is CASSPAGTNVYEQYF. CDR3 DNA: TGTGCCAGCTCACCGGCCGGGACAAATGTCTACGAGCAGTACTTC.

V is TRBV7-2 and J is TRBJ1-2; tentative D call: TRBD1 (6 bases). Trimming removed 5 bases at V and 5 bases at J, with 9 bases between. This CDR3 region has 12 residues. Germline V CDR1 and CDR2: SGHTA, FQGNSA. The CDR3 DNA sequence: TGTGCCAGCAGCCTACAGGGATATGGCTACACCTTC. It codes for CASSLQGYGYTF.

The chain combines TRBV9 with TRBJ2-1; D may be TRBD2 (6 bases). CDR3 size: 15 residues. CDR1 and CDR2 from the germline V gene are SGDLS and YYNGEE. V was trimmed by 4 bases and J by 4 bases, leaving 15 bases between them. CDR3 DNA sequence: TGTGCCAGCAGCCCCCACGGGGGAGAGTACAATGAGCAGTTCTTC. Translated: CASSPHGGEYNEQFF.

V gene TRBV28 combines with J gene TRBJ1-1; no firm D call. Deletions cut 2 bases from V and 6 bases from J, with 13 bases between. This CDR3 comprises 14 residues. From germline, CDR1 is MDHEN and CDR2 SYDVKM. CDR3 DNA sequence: TGTGCCAGCAGTTTAACCAGAGGGAGGGCTGAAGCTTTCTTT. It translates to CASSLTRGRAEAFF.

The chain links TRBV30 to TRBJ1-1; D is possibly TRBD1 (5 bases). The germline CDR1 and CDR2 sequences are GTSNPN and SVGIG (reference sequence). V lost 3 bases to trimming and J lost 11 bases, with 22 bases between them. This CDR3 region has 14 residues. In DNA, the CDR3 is TGTGCCTGGAGCGCTGACAGCCTGCATAAGTCGGCTTTCTTT. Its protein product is CAWSADSLHKSAFF.

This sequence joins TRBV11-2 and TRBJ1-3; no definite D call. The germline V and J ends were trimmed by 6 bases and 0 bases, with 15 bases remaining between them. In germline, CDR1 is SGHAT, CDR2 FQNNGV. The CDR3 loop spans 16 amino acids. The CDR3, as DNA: TGTGCCAGCAGGGGAGGAGGCGGCTACTCTGGAAACACCATATATTTT. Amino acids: CASRGGGGYSGNTIYF.

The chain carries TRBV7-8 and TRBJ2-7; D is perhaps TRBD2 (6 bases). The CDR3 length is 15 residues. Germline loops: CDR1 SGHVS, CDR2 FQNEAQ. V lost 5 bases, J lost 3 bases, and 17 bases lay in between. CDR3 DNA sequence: TGTGCCAGCAGCCGAGAGGAGCGGGCCTACTACGAGCAGTACTTC. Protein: CASSREERAYYEQYF.

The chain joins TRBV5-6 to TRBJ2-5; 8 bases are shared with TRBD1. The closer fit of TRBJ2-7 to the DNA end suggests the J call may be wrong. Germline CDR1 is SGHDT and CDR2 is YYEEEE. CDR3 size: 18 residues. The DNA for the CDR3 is TGTGCCAGCAGCTCCTCCAGTATCGGACAGGGCTTTATAGACGAGCAGTACTTC. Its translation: CASSSSSIGQGFIDEQYF.

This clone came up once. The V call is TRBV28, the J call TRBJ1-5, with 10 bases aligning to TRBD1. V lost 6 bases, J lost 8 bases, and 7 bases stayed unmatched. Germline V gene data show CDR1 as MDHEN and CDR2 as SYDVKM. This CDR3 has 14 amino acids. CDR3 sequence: CASSPTGGEKPQHF. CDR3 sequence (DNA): TGTGCCAGCAGCCCGACAGGGGGCGAGAAGCCCCAGCATTTT. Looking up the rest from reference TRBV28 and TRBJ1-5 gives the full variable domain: DVKVTQSSRYLVKRTGEKVFLECVQDMDHENMFWYRQDPGLGLRLIYFSYDVKMKEKGDIPEGYSVSREKKERFSLILESASTNQTSMYLCASSPTGGEKPQHFGDGTRLSIL.